The clone carrying this T cell receptor (beta chain) was observed a handful of times. This record belongs to a study of T cells in Graves' hyperthyroidism and ophthalmopathy. The wider study: Sampling of peripheral blood happened at initial diagnosis, prior to any treatment.

RNA transcripts were the template for amplifying TCR beta CDR3 regions. The HTBI set primed first-round TCR CDR3 RT-PCR. TCRdb independently ran MiXCR on the multiplex PCR reads; one entry per CDR3 protein. Of 470,000 or so distinct CDR3 sequences in the sample, more than 20% are singletons; the top ten hold about 30%. Per the germline V gene, CDR1 is MGHRA and CDR2 is YSYEKL. The CDR3 is 17 amino acids. The V end was cut by 4 bases, the J end by 2 bases, with 21 bases between. The chain is built from TRBV4-1 and TRBJ2-7; D perhaps matches TRBD1 (6 bases). This receptor was taken from a man between 18 and 35 years old with Graves' hyperthyroidism. Sequencing was performed on blood. In DNA, the CDR3 is TGCGCCAGCAGCCCGTTGACAGGCTATCCGGGTACCTACGAGCAGTACTTC. Translating gives CASSPLTGYPGTYEQYF.